One and the same sample provided the 15 T cell receptor beta chains below, sequenced in a study of T cell responses to AZD1222 COVID-19 vaccine. This table comes from immunoSEQ multiplex PCR, and its TCRdb copy is limited to in-frame clones, with some not included. Here the sample spans tens of thousands of clones, over 80% being singletons. The sample consisted of peripheral blood, taken 28 days after the second AZD1222 dose. Receptor source: an adult who received the AZD1222 COVID-19 vaccine.

Concerning this clone: One end of the junction does not line up with germline, which may come from a read error. The rearrangement links TRBV7-2 to TRBJ2-6; 7 bases are a match to TRBD2. Germline V gene lookup returns CDR1 SGHTA and CDR2 FQGNSA. The CDR3 covers 16 residues. In nucleotides, the CDR3 is TGTGCCAGCAGCCTAGCGGCGCAAGGGGGGGCCAACGTCCTGACTTTC. Protein product: CASSLAAQGGANVLTF.

The CDR3 reads CASSQDGNSNSNQPQHF. DNA for the CDR3: TGTGCCAGCAGCCAAGACGGGAACAGTAATAGCAATCAGCCCCAGCATTTT. This chain connects TRBV4-2 to TRBJ1-5, with D hard to call. The CDR3 spans 17 residues. Trimming left V 0 bases short and J 0 bases short, with 12 bases between. The V gene's germline CDR1 is LGHNA and CDR2 YNFKEQ.

The genes are TRBV27 and TRBJ2-5, with a possible D match to TRBD2 (5 bases). The CDR3 is 13 residues long. Trimming shortened V by 3 bases and J by 2 bases, and 7 bases separated the two germline ends. Germline assignment: CDR1 MNHEY and CDR2 SMNVEV (reference sequence). The CDR3 DNA is TGTGCCAGCAGTTTTCGGGAACAAGAGACCCAGTACTTC. Its translation: CASSFREQETQYF.

This chain connects TRBV6-5 to TRBJ2-4, with 8 bases aligning to TRBD1. Germline V gene lookup returns CDR1 MNHEY and CDR2 SVGAGI. Trimming cost V 4 bases and J 8 bases; bases outside gene matches: 4. The CDR3 has 13 amino acids. CDR3 residues: CASSSHRGDIQYF. DNA of the CDR3: TGTGCCAGCAGTTCTCACAGGGGGGACATTCAGTACTTC.

The rearrangement links TRBV29-1 to TRBJ2-5, with TRBD2 matching 9 bases. Per the germline V gene, CDR1 is SQVTM and CDR2 is ANQGSEA. Germline trimming cut 7 bases from V and 5 bases from J; bases unmatched to any gene: 11. The CDR3 covers 14 residues. CDR3 sequence (DNA): TGCAGCGCGTCGGATAGCGGGAGAGTTGAGACCCAGTACTTC. This gives the protein CSASDSGRVETQYF.

DNA of the CDR3: TGTGCCAGCAGCTTAGATAGCGGGAGTGCCTACGAGCAGTACTTC. Its protein product is CASSLDSGSAYEQYF. This rearrangement joins TRBV11-2 to TRBJ2-7, with 9 bases aligning to TRBD2. CDR1 and CDR2 from the germline V gene are SGHAT and FQNNGV. The trim removed 0 bases at V and 2 bases at J, leaving 2 bases unmatched. CDR3 size: 15 residues.

CDR3 sequence reads: CASSTLSGRADNEQFF. CDR3 in DNA: TGTGCCAGTAGTACACTTAGCGGGAGGGCCGACAATGAGCAGTTCTTC. The chain recombines TRBV19 with TRBJ2-1; the match to TRBD2 covers 11 bases. After removal of 4 bases from V and 5 bases from J, the junction contained 7 bases not matched to a gene. The V gene's germline CDR1 is LNHDA and CDR2 SQIVND (reference sequence). The CDR3 runs to 16 residues.

This chain joins TRBV19 and TRBJ2-5; 13 bases map to TRBD2. With 6 bases clipped from V and 4 bases from J, the junction kept 5 bases outside the gene matches. Per the germline V gene, CDR1 is LNHDA and CDR2 is SQIVND (reference sequence). The CDR3 has 15 residues. The CDR3 bases are TGTGCCAGTAGCTCGACTAGCGGGAGGTTAGAGACCCAGTACTTC. This encodes CASSSTSGRLETQYF.

In the case of this clone: One end of the junction varies from germline; a read error may be responsible. The chain uses TRBV2 and TRBJ1-5; 9 bases align to TRBD1. Germline loops: CDR1 SNHLY, CDR2 FYNNEI. The CDR3 loop spans 14 amino acids. CDR3 in DNA: TGTGCCAGCAGTGGACAGGGGGGGAATCAGCCGCAGCATTTT. This encodes CASSGQGGNQPQHF.

Only a few counts were recorded for this clone. The V call is TRBV4-3, the J call TRBJ1-4; D unclear. The germline gives CDR1 LGHNA, CDR2 YSLEER. This CDR3 has 14 residues. V lost 1 base to trimming and J lost 7 bases, with 10 bases between them. The DNA of the CDR3 is TGCGCCAGCAGCCAAGGGCCAGCGGGTGAAAAACTGTTTTTT. Residues: CASSQGPAGEKLFF.

This chain joins TRBV7-9 and TRBJ2-5, with D tentatively TRBD1 (5 bases). Germline V gives CDR1 SEHNR, CDR2 FQNEAQ (reference sequence). This CDR3 is 12 amino acids long. V was cut by 3 bases and J by 6 bases, with 8 bases left in between. CDR3 bases: TGTGCCAGCAGCTTGCAGGGAAAGACCCAGTACTTC. Translation gives CASSLQGKTQYF.

The chain joins TRBV11-1 to TRBJ1-2, with D hard to call. Germline V gene lookup returns CDR1 SGHAT and CDR2 FQDESV (reference sequence). V dropped 3 bases and J dropped 4 bases, with 12 bases sitting between them. The CDR3 sequence is 14 residues long. Here the CDR3 reads CASSLGQNGYGYTF. The CDR3 nucleotides are TGTGCCAGCAGCTTGGGTCAAAACGGCTATGGCTACACCTTC.

In its sample, this clone was seen once. J is TRBJ2-7 and V is TRBV27; D not resolved. The CDR3 sequence is 13 residues long. V was pared by 7 bases and J by 6 bases, with 16 bases between. CDR1 MNHEY and CDR2 SMNVEV come from the germline V gene (reference sequence). CDR3 in amino acids: CASTRALGSEQYF. Written as DNA, the CDR3 is TGTGCCAGCACCCGGGCCCTCGGATCCGAGCAGTACTTC.

The sample holds one count of this clone. V usage is TRBV21-1 and J usage is TRBJ2-3; TRBD1, as called in the table, went unchecked against the DNA. TRBV21-1 is designated a pseudogene. This CDR3 is 18 amino acids long. DNA of the CDR3: TGTGCCAGCAGCAAAGTCCCCTACCGACAGGGACCTGCGAAGACGCAGTATTTT. This gives the protein CASSKVPYRQGPAKTQYF.

CDR3 region: CSASRGGGYTF. The CDR3 nucleotides are TGCAGCGCCTCTAGGGGGGGTGGCTACACCTTC. V is TRBV29-1 and J is TRBJ1-2; D might be TRBD1 (6 bases). The CDR3 spans 11 residues. V shed 7 bases and J shed 7 bases, with 13 bases lying between them. The germline CDR1 and CDR2 sequences are SQVTM and ANQGSEA.